This T cell receptor beta chain was captured in a study of blood T cell repertoires in COVID-19. Assay: immunoSEQ multiplex PCR; the TCRdb copy retains only in-frame clones and omits some. The data contain 70,000 to 95,000 clones, roughly 88% of them seen just once; the ten biggest clones take up about 4.8%. Germline CDR1 LGHDT, CDR2 YNNKEL (reference sequence). V was clipped by 5 bases and J by 3 bases; unmatched bases: 9. CDR3 length: 15 amino acids. V and J are TRBV3-1 (or the pseudogene TRBV3-2) and TRBJ2-7, with 8 bases identical to TRBD1. The source of this sequence is a woman older than 75 with acute or convalescent COVID-19. Sequencing was done on a sample of peripheral blood. This chain's CDR3 is CASSSHGQGSYEQYF. CDR3 DNA sequence: TGTGCCAGCAGCTCCCACGGACAGGGAAGCTACGAGCAGTACTTC.